This T cell receptor beta chain was obtained from a study of shared clonotypes between healthy human individuals. Broader study findings: Rarefaction curves obtained for sorted subsets showed sequencing incomplete despite large depth.

CD8 cells classed as naive were CD45RO-negative and positively selected for CCR7, excluding terminally differentiated effector memory CD45RA+ cells. Worth noting for this clone: Its antigen remains unknown.

V was cut by 5 bases and J by 4 bases, with 12 bases left in between. Germline assignment: CDR1 SEHNR and CDR2 FQNEAQ (reference sequence). The CDR3 is 14 residues long. Several immunoSEQ plates received, in even portions, the genomic DNA of each subset. Produced via immunoSEQ multiplex PCR; TCRdb's table is partial and in-frame only. Here the sample spans some 2 million clones, about 95% being singletons. The sample consisted of naive CD8+ T cells sorted from blood. The chain has TRBV7-9 and TRBJ1-3, with unresolved D. The origin of this receptor is a man between 18 and 35 years old in good health. The CDR3 loop is CASSLWTEGNTIYF. The DNA of the CDR3 is TGTGCCAGCAGCCTCTGGACGGAAGGAAACACCATATATTTT.